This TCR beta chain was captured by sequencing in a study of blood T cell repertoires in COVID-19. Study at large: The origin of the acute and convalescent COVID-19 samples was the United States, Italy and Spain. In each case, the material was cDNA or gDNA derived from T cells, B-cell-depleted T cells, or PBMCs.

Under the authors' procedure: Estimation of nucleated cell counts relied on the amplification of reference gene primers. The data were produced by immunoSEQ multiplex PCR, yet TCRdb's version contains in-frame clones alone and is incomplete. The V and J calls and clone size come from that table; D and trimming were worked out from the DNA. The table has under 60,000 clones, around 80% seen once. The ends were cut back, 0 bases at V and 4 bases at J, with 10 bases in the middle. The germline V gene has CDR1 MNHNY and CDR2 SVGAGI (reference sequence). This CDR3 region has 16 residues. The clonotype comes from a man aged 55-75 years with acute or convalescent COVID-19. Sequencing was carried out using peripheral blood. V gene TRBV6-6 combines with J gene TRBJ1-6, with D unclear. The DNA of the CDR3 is TGTGCCAGCAGTTACTCGAGGAGGACGTATAATTCACCCCTCCACTTT. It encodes CASSYSRRTYNSPLHF.